One and the same sample provided the 27 T cell receptor beta chains below, sequenced in a study of blood T cell repertoires in COVID-19. TCRdb's table, derived via immunoSEQ multiplex PCR, lists solely in-frame clones and lacks some. Here the sample spans 88,000 or so clones, roughly 83% being singletons. Material for sequencing was peripheral blood. The receptors stem from a human donor in a cohort sampled during active COVID-19.

The chain uses TRBV27 and TRBJ2-2; 10 bases agree with TRBD1. The V segment lost 2 bases and the J segment 7 bases; nucleotides outside the gene matches: 16. In germline, CDR1 is MNHEY, CDR2 SMNVEV (reference sequence). The CDR3 contains 19 residues. CDR3 bases: TGTGCCAGCAGTTTAAGAGGACCACCCGGGACAGGGGTGGGCGGGGAGCTGTTTTTT. The encoded protein is CASSLRGPPGTGVGGELFF.

The chain links TRBV5-1 to TRBJ1-2, with D unclear. Trimming cost V 0 bases and J 4 bases, with 10 bases left between them. This CDR3 has 14 residues. The germline V gene has CDR1 SGHRS and CDR2 YFSETQ. CDR3 bases: TGCGCCAGCAGCTTGGGAGGACTGTCCTATGGCTACACCTTC. This codes for CASSLGGLSYGYTF.

The chain couples TRBV10-3 to TRBJ1-1, with D perhaps matching TRBD1 (5 bases). This CDR3 comprises 17 residues. Germline loops: CDR1 ENHRY, CDR2 SYGVKD. V gave up 0 bases and J gave up 0 bases, with 14 bases separating them. DNA for the CDR3: TGTGCCATCAGTGAGTCCCACCGGGGGTCGATGAACACTGAAGCTTTCTTT. Translated: CAISESHRGSMNTEAFF.

This clone turned up a few times. This chain connects TRBV4-1 to TRBJ2-5; D may be TRBD2 (7 bases). Germline V gene sequence: CDR1 MGHRA, CDR2 YSYEKL. Trimming pared 0 bases from V and 5 bases from J, leaving 16 bases between. The length of the CDR3 is 16 residues. The CDR3 bases are TGCGCCAGCAGCCAAGAGGGGGCGGAGGGAGGGGAGACCCAGTACTTC. It encodes CASSQEGAEGGETQYF.

J is TRBJ1-6 and V is TRBV27; TRBD1 matches at 8 bases. After removal of 7 bases from V and 8 bases from J, the junction contained 4 bases not matched to a gene. Germline assignment: CDR1 MNHEY and CDR2 SMNVEV (reference sequence). CDR3 length: 13 residues. The CDR3 reads CASTDRGDSPLHF. DNA of the CDR3: TGTGCCAGCACCGACAGGGGCGATTCACCCCTCCACTTT.

This rearrangement joins TRBV18 to TRBJ1-4; no reliable D call. This CDR3 comprises 15 residues. CDR1 is KGHSH and CDR2 is LQKENI in the germline V gene. Deletions cut 0 bases from V and 3 bases from J, with 8 bases between. CDR3 in amino acids: CASSPPGRANEKLFF. CDR3 coding DNA: TGTGCCAGCTCACCACCCGGGCGGGCTAATGAAAAACTGTTTTTT. Using reference TRBV18 and TRBJ1-4 for the parts outside the CDR3, the full variable domain is NAGVMQNPRHLVRRRGQEARLRCSPMKGHSHVYWYRQLPEEGLKFMVYLQKENIIDESGMPKERFSAEFPKEGPSILRIQQVVRGDSAAYFCASSPPGRANEKLFFGSGTQLSVL.

The chain links TRBV5-6 to TRBJ1-5; D is unresolved. This CDR3 is 13 amino acids long. Germline V gives CDR1 SGHDT, CDR2 YYEEEE. The germline V and J ends were trimmed by 4 bases and 4 bases, with 9 bases remaining between them. The CDR3 nucleotides read TGTGCCAGCAGCATGACGGGGAATCAGCCCCAGCATTTT. The encoded protein is CASSMTGNQPQHF.

The chain links TRBV4-3 to TRBJ1-5; no reliable D call. CDR3 length: 14 amino acids. CDR1 is LGHNA and CDR2 is YSLEER in the germline V gene. Trimming pared 0 bases from V and 4 bases from J, leaving 7 bases between. The CDR3 sequence: CASSQDLENQPQHF. The CDR3 region has the DNA TGCGCCAGCAGCCAAGATCTGGAGAATCAGCCCCAGCATTTT.

This chain links TRBV27 with TRBJ1-5; no reliable D call. Per the germline V gene, CDR1 is MNHEY and CDR2 is SMNVEV (reference sequence). Between the trimmed V and J ends, which lost 3 bases and 1 base, there was a span of 7 bases. This CDR3 comprises 14 residues. In nucleotides, the CDR3 is TGTGCCAGCAGTTTTGACGGGAGCAATCAGCCCCAGCATTTT. It codes for CASSFDGSNQPQHF.

V is TRBV7-9 and J is TRBJ2-3; TRBD2 matches 9 bases. The germline gives CDR1 SEHNR, CDR2 FQNEAQ (reference sequence). J lost 2 bases, V lost 2 bases, and 11 bases had no gene match. The CDR3 is made up of 18 amino acids. The CDR3 sequence is CASSLFPRAGGITDTQYF. In DNA form, the CDR3 reads TGTGCCAGCAGCTTATTCCCCAGAGCGGGAGGTATCACAGATACGCAGTATTTT.

The chain recombines TRBV29-1 with TRBJ1-2; D possibly corresponds to TRBD1 (5 bases). CDR1 and CDR2 from the germline V gene are SQVTM and ANQGSEA. The CDR3 sequence is 12 residues long. Trimming shortened V by 3 bases and J by 3 bases, and 8 bases separated the two germline ends. In DNA form, the CDR3 reads TGCAGCGTTGACGGCAGGGACTATGGCTACACCTTC. This gives the protein CSVDGRDYGYTF.

This chain links TRBV16 with TRBJ2-5; a weak D match, TRBD2 (6 bases). V was pared by 0 bases and J by 2 bases, with 7 bases between. The CDR3 consists of 14 residues. Per the germline V gene, CDR1 is KGHSY and CDR2 is FQNENV. The CDR3 DNA reads TGTGCCAGCAGCCAATCTCGGGGGCAAGAGACCCAGTACTTC. Protein: CASSQSRGQETQYF.

The rearrangement joins TRBV20-1 to TRBJ1-2; 7 nucleotides line up with TRBD1. Germline V CDR1 and CDR2: DFQATT, SNEGSKA (reference sequence). After removal of 6 bases from V and 7 bases from J, the junction contained 5 bases not matched to a gene. The CDR3 has 11 residues. Here the CDR3 DNA reads TGCAGTGCCCTCGGGACAGCTGGCTACACCTTC. It specifies CSALGTAGYTF.

The table lists this clone with a few counts. V gene TRBV6-2 or TRBV6-3 combines with J gene TRBJ2-1, with 7 bases matching TRBD1. The CDR3 is 21 amino acids. V dropped 1 base and J dropped 0; count of bases not matched to a gene: 18. The germline gives CDR1 MNHEY, CDR2 SVGEGT. In DNA form, the CDR3 reads TGTGCCAGCAGTTACTATCGCGTTGAGAGGGGGCGGCGGAGCTCCTACAATGAGCAGTTCTTC. Amino acid sequence: CASSYYRVERGRRSSYNEQFF.

The chain recombines TRBV24-1 with TRBJ1-2; 8 bases line up with TRBD1. Germline-derived CDR1 and CDR2 are KGHDR and SFDVKD. V was clipped by 4 bases and J by 4 bases; unmatched bases: 4. CDR3 length equals 14 residues. The CDR3 bases are TGTGCCACCAGTGAGCCGACAGGGGTCTATGGCTACACCTTC. Translated: CATSEPTGVYGYTF.

The V call is TRBV6-5, the J call TRBJ2-7, with D perhaps matching TRBD1 (5 bases). Deletions cut 8 bases from V and 1 base from J, with 12 bases between. The CDR3 extends over 13 amino acids. Per the germline V gene, CDR1 is MNHEY and CDR2 is SVGAGI. The CDR3 sequence: CASYSGSSYEQYF. As DNA, the CDR3 is TGTGCCAGCTACTCAGGGTCATCCTACGAGCAGTACTTC.

This clone was seen a few times. The rearrangement links TRBV2 to TRBJ2-3; 12 nucleotides align to TRBD2. CDR3 length: 16 residues. The germline CDR1 and CDR2 sequences are SNHLY and FYNNEI. V trimming: 6 bases; J trimming: 3 bases; junction bases outside the gene matches: 7. CDR3 amino acids: CASRAWTSGITDTQYF. The CDR3 bases are TGTGCCAGCAGGGCCTGGACTAGCGGGATAACAGATACGCAGTATTTT.

This clone was seen just once. The rearrangement joins TRBV27 to TRBJ1-1; possibly TRBD1 for D (6 bases). The germline V gene has CDR1 MNHEY and CDR2 SMNVEV (reference sequence). The V and J ends lost 8 bases and 0 bases respectively, with 22 bases between them. The CDR3 spans 17 residues. The CDR3 spells CASLPLPMTGLNTEAFF. CDR3 nucleotide sequence: TGTGCCAGCTTACCCCTACCCATGACAGGATTGAACACTGAAGCTTTCTTT.

V usage is TRBV7-9 and J usage is TRBJ2-1; maybe TRBD1 (6 bases). Trimming took off 3 bases at V and 8 bases at J, with 20 bases between the two ends. Germline V gene lookup returns CDR1 SEHNR and CDR2 FQNEAQ (reference sequence). The CDR3 contains 16 residues. DNA for the CDR3: TGTGCCAGCAGCTTTGGGTCTAGGGGGTTTGCGGATGAGCAGTTCTTC. Protein product: CASSFGSRGFADEQFF.

The J gene is TRBJ2-1, the V gene TRBV11-3; the match to TRBD1 covers 9 bases. Germline V gene lookup returns CDR1 SGHNT and CDR2 YENEEA. J lost 3 bases, V lost 1 base, and 1 base had no gene match. The CDR3 totals 15 residues. The CDR3 sequence: CASSLGTGVYNEQFF. The CDR3 bases are TGTGCCAGCAGCTTAGGGACAGGGGTCTACAATGAGCAGTTCTTC.

The chain couples TRBV5-1 to TRBJ2-5; 12 nucleotides align to TRBD2. There are 15 residues in the CDR3. Unmatched junction bases numbered 3, after V lost 2 bases and J lost 4 bases. The germline CDR1 and CDR2 sequences are SGHRS and YFSETQ. The chain's CDR3 is CASSLQGLAGETQYF. The DNA of the CDR3 is TGCGCCAGCAGCTTACAGGGACTAGCGGGAGAGACCCAGTACTTC.

The chain carries TRBV29-1 and TRBJ2-5; D unresolved. V was cut by 4 bases and J by 4 bases, with 10 bases left in between. This CDR3 has 12 residues. Per germline, CDR1 SQVTM and CDR2 ANQGSEA. CDR3 protein: CSVVVSAETQYF. In nucleotides, the CDR3 is TGCAGCGTTGTTGTGAGCGCAGAGACCCAGTACTTC. Together with reference TRBV29-1 and TRBJ2-5, the CDR3 gives the full variable domain: SAVISQKPSRDICQRGTSLTIQCQVDSQVTMMFWYRQQPGQSLTLIATANQGSEATYESGFVIDKFPISRPNLTFSTLTVSNMSPEDSSIYLCSVVVSAETQYFGPGTRLLVL.

This clone showed up just once. V is TRBV6-5 and J is TRBJ2-7, with 10 bases that match TRBD2. This CDR3 is built from 16 residues. With V trimmed by 4 bases and J by 3 bases, 9 bases remained unmatched. Germline assignment: CDR1 MNHEY and CDR2 SVGAGI. The DNA of the CDR3 is TGTGCCAGCAGTTCTCATTCTAGCGGGAGTTTCTACGAGCAGTACTTC. Translated, it gives CASSSHSSGSFYEQYF.

This sequence joins TRBV2 and TRBJ1-5; possible D gene TRBD1, 5 bases. CDR3 length: 14 amino acids. Germline lookup yields CDR1 SNHLY and CDR2 FYNNEI. Trimming removed 6 bases from V and 3 bases from J, with 12 bases in between. The CDR3 DNA follows: TGTGCCAGCAGCTACGGGGGATTCAATCAGCCCCAGCATTTT. Protein sequence: CASSYGGFNQPQHF.

The genes are TRBV2 and TRBJ2-3; 7 nucleotides line up with TRBD2. Trimming cost V 7 bases and J 2 bases; bases outside gene matches: 6. The length of the CDR3 is 14 residues. Germline CDR1 reads SNHLY; CDR2 reads FYNNEI. CDR3 amino acids: CASKASGDTDTQYF. In DNA form, the CDR3 reads TGTGCCAGCAAGGCTAGCGGAGACACAGATACGCAGTATTTT. Variable domain in full (rest from reference TRBV2 and TRBJ2-3): EPEVTQTPSHQVTQMGQEVILRCVPISNHLYFYWYRQILGQKVEFLVSFYNNEISEKSEIFDDQFSVERPDGSNFTLKIRSTKLEDSAMYFCASKASGDTDTQYFGPGTRLTVL.

This CDR3 is CASNQTSGSVDEQFF. The DNA for the CDR3 is TGTGCCAGCAACCAGACTAGCGGGAGCGTGGATGAGCAGTTCTTC. J is TRBJ2-1 and V is TRBV21-1; the table's D call TRBD2 went unverified against the DNA. TRBV21-1 is described as a pseudogene. CDR3 size: 15 residues.

The rearrangement joins TRBV7-9 to TRBJ1-2; the match to TRBD1 covers 8 bases. The CDR3 sequence is 15 residues long. The germline gives CDR1 SEHNR, CDR2 FQNEAQ (reference sequence). Trimming at V came to 5 bases and at J to 2 bases, leaving 7 bases not matched to a gene. CDR3 region: CASSPGQGLNYGYTF. CDR3 DNA: TGTGCCAGCAGCCCCGGACAGGGCTTGAACTATGGCTACACCTTC.